This T cell receptor beta chain came from a study of cytomegalovirus exposure and HLA in healthy donors. Whole-study findings and limits: TCR beta V segments were, for the most part, productive about 87% or about 30% of the time in an earlier analysis.

The CDR3 is 16 amino acids. CDR1 MNHEY and CDR2 SMNVEV come from the germline V gene (reference sequence). The V and J ends lost 3 bases and 1 base, in that order; junction bases with no gene match: 4. This clone was detected a few times. As yet, its antigen is unknown. Healthy bone marrow donors made up the cohort. Researchers ran the PCR with 60 Vbeta and 13 Jbeta primers. Using immunoSEQ multiplex PCR, the repertoire was profiled, and TCRdb retains in-frame clones only, with some absent. Seen here are 150,000 to 200,000 clones, 79% observed once, and the top ten hold under 0.9%. V is TRBV27 and J is TRBJ1-5; 9 nucleotides line up with TRBD1. This receptor was taken from a middle-aged woman in good health and CMV-seronegative. The specimen was PBMCs. The CDR3 DNA follows: TGTGCCAGCAGTTTCACCGGGACAGGGAGCAATCAGCCCCAGCATTTT. Protein sequence: CASSFTGTGSNQPQHF.